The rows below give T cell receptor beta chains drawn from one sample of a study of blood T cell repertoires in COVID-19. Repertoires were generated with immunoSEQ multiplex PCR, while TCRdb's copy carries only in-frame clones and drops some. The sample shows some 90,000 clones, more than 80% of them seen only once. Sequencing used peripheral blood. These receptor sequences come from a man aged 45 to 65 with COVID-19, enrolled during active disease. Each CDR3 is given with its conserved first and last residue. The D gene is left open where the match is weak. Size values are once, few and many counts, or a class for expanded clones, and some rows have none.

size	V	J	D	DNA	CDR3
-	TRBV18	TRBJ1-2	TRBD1	TGTGCCAGCTCACCACAGGGGGCATCGGGCTATGGCTACACCTTC	CASSPQGASGYGYTF
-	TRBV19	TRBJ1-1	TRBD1	TGTGCCAGTCCGGGACAGGGGACTGAAGCTTTCTTT	CASPGQGTEAFF
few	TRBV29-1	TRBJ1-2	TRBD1	TGCAGCGGCCAACAGGGGGGTGGCTACACCTTC	CSGQQGGGYTF
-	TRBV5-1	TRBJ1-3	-	TGCGCCAGCAGTGCAGGGCAAGGAGTAAACACCATATATTTT	CASSAGQGVNTIYF
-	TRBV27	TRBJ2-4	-	TGTGCCAGCAGTCCACTAGCCAAAAACATTCAGTACTTC	CASSPLAKNIQYF
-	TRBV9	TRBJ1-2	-	TGTGCCAGCAGCGCCGCAGGGTATGGCTACACCTTC	CASSAAGYGYTF
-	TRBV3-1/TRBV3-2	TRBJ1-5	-	TGTGCTCTTCCTCCCCCGACAGAGAAGATCAATCAGCCCCAGCATTTT	CALPPPTEKINQPQHF
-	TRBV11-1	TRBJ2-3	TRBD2	TGTGCCAGCAGCTTTAGAGCGGGGGGGCAGGGAGATACGCAGTATTTT	CASSFRAGGQGDTQYF
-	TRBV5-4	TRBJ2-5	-	TGTGCCAGCAGCATCGGGAACCTAGAGACCCAGTACTTC	CASSIGNLETQYF
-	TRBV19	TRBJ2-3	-	TGTGCCAGTAGGACGACAGTTTCCACAGATACGCAGTATTTT	CASRTTVSTDTQYF
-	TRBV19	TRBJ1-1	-	TGTGCCAGTAGTATCAGGAATGGAGGGTTGAACACTGAAGCTTTCTTT	CASSIRNGGLNTEAFF
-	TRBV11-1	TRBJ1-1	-	TGTGCCAGCAGCTTAGTGGGGACACGCGGATCGGCTTTCTTT	CASSLVGTRGSAFF
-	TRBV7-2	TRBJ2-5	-	TGTGCCAGCAGCTGGGTGACTGGGGAGACCCAGTACTTC	CASSWVTGETQYF
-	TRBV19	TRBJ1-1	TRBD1	TGTGCCAGTTCCCGACAGGGGTTCACTGAAGCTTTCTTT	CASSRQGFTEAFF
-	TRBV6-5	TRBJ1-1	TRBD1	TGTGCCAGCACCGCGACAGGGGGCACTGAAGCTTTCTTT	CASTATGGTEAFF
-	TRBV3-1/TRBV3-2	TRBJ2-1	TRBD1	TGTGCCAGCAGCCAAGACCCCCCGGACAGGGGTAGCTCCTACAATGAGCAGTTCTTC	CASSQDPPDRGSSYNEQFF